One sample yielded the 17 T cell receptor beta chains listed below, sequenced in a study of blood T cell repertoires in COVID-19. Method: immunoSEQ multiplex PCR; TCRdb's copy keeps in-frame clones and lacks some. The sample includes roughly 250,000 clones, roughly 88% of them seen just once. The sample comprised peripheral blood. Receptors originate from a human donor with COVID-19, enrolled during active disease. The donor label of this sample is uncertain.

J is TRBJ1-5 and V is TRBV27; maybe TRBD1 (5 bases). The germline V and J ends were trimmed by 5 bases and 3 bases, with 14 bases remaining between them. CDR3 length: 15 amino acids. Germline V gives CDR1 MNHEY, CDR2 SMNVEV (reference sequence). The CDR3 DNA sequence: TGTGCCAGCAGTCCCCGACAGTCCGACAATCAGCCCCAGCATTTT. Protein product: CASSPRQSDNQPQHF.

This sequence joins TRBV29-1 and TRBJ1-1, with 7 nucleotides matching TRBD1. Per germline, CDR1 SQVTM and CDR2 ANQGSEA. J lost 1 base, V lost 6 bases, and 8 bases had no gene match. The CDR3 sequence is 14 residues long. CDR3 loop: CSVRGTAGNTEAFF. The CDR3 region has the DNA TGCAGCGTACGAGGGACAGCGGGGAACACTGAAGCTTTCTTT.

The CDR3 loop reads CATSRRLAGVGEQFF. CDR3 DNA: TGTGCCACCAGTCGTCGGCTAGCGGGAGTCGGGGAGCAGTTCTTC. This rearrangement joins TRBV24-1 to TRBJ2-1, with TRBD2 identical over 10 bases. The CDR3 runs 15 residues. V lost 6 bases, J lost 10 bases, and 11 bases stayed unmatched. Germline V lookup: CDR1 KGHDR, CDR2 SFDVKD.

V is TRBV5-1 and J is TRBJ2-2; tentatively, D is TRBD2 (6 bases). The V gene lost 2 bases and the J gene lost 5 bases, with 10 bases spanning the gap. The CDR3 consists of 14 residues. Germline CDR1 reads SGHRS; CDR2 reads YFSETQ. The CDR3: CASSFGGETGELFF. The CDR3 DNA reads as TGCGCCAGCAGCTTCGGGGGTGAGACCGGGGAGCTGTTTTTT.

This clone has a count of ten or more. The V and J genes are TRBV5-4 and TRBJ1-2; weak D call: TRBD1 (5 bases). Germline V gives CDR1 SGHNT, CDR2 YYREEE (reference sequence). This CDR3 has 19 amino acids. The V and J ends lost 1 base and 0 bases respectively, with 22 bases between them. CDR3: CASSLSWGRGRTPNYGYTF. The CDR3, as DNA: TGTGCCAGCAGCTTGTCATGGGGCCGAGGGAGGACGCCTAACTATGGCTACACCTTC.

CDR3 sequence: CASSTWGGAETQYF. Written as DNA, the CDR3 is TGTGCCAGCAGTACATGGGGGGGCGCGGAGACCCAGTACTTC. The chain links TRBV28 to TRBJ2-5; D is perhaps TRBD2 (7 bases). The CDR3 extends over 14 amino acids. Trimming took off 5 bases at V and 5 bases at J, with 15 bases between the two ends. Germline V gene lookup returns CDR1 MDHEN and CDR2 SYDVKM.

The gene calls are TRBV30 and TRBJ1-6, with TRBD1 identical over 7 bases. The CDR3 spans 14 residues. Germline trimming cut 3 bases from V and 10 bases from J; bases unmatched to any gene: 9. Germline V gene lookup returns CDR1 GTSNPN and CDR2 SVGIG (reference sequence). The CDR3 protein is CAWRERQGGSPLHF. The CDR3 bases are TGTGCCTGGAGGGAGCGACAGGGCGGGTCACCCCTCCACTTT.

This chain joins TRBV9 and TRBJ2-5, with 7 bases fitting TRBD2. Germline V gene sequence: CDR1 SGDLS, CDR2 YYNGEE. This CDR3 comprises 14 residues. The V gene end was trimmed by 4 bases and the J gene end by 0 bases; junction bases not matched to a gene: 3. DNA for the CDR3: TGTGCCAGCAGCAAAGCGGGGTACCAAGAGACCCAGTACTTC. Protein: CASSKAGYQETQYF. Looking up the rest from reference TRBV9 and TRBJ2-5 gives the full variable domain: DSGVTQTPKHLITATGQRVTLRCSPRSGDLSVYWYQQSLDQGLQFLIQYYNGEERAKGNILERFSAQQFPDLHSELNLSSLELGDSALYFCASSKAGYQETQYFGPGTRLLVL.

The rearrangement uses TRBV6-4 and TRBJ2-2, with 7 bases fitting TRBD1. The V gene end was trimmed by 6 bases and the J gene end by 6 bases; junction bases not matched to a gene: 7. The CDR3 has 14 amino acids. Germline CDR1 and CDR2: MRHNA and SNTAGT. The DNA of the CDR3 is TGTGCCAGCAGCGTACAGGGGCGGGCCGGGGAGCTGTTTTTT. This encodes CASSVQGRAGELFF.

The chain recombines TRBV30 with TRBJ2-3; 7 bases fit TRBD1. Germline V gene sequence: CDR1 GTSNPN, CDR2 SVGIG (reference sequence). This CDR3 is 15 amino acids long. J gave up 4 bases and V 3 bases, and 10 bases lay outside the gene matches. The CDR3 sequence is CAWRGQPFRADTQYF. The CDR3 DNA reads TGTGCCTGGAGGGGACAGCCGTTTAGGGCAGATACGCAGTATTTT.

V gene TRBV28 combines with J gene TRBJ2-7, with a possible D match to TRBD1 (5 bases). The V end was cut by 5 bases, the J end by 3 bases, with 14 bases between. This CDR3 is 14 amino acids long. Looked up from germline, CDR1 is MDHEN and CDR2 is SYDVKM. In DNA, the CDR3 is TGTGCCAGCAGTACTCAGGGTGCTTACTACGAGCAGTACTTC. Translated, it gives CASSTQGAYYEQYF. The whole variable domain, remainder taken from reference TRBV28 and TRBJ2-7, is DVKVTQSSRYLVKRTGEKVFLECVQDMDHENMFWYRQDPGLGLRLIYFSYDVKMKEKGDIPEGYSVSREKKERFSLILESASTNQTSMYLCASSTQGAYYEQYFGPGTRLTVT.

The gene calls are TRBV7-2 and TRBJ2-3, with D tentatively TRBD2 (5 bases). Germline V gives CDR1 SGHTA, CDR2 FQGNSA. This CDR3 contains 15 residues. V was cut by 4 bases and J by 3 bases, with 14 bases left in between. The CDR3 sequence is CASSSGNWGTDTQYF. The CDR3 region has the DNA TGTGCCAGCAGCTCGGGAAACTGGGGAACAGATACGCAGTATTTT.

V and J are TRBV7-3 and TRBJ2-6, with 8 bases lining up with TRBD1. The CDR3 is made up of 19 amino acids. The germline CDR1 and CDR2 sequences are SGHTA and FQGTGA. V gave up 2 bases and J gave up 3 bases; unmatched junction bases: 12. This chain's CDR3 is CASSLYAATGGVGANVLTF. The CDR3 coding sequence is TGTGCCAGCAGCTTATACGCAGCAACAGGGGGAGTTGGGGCCAACGTCCTGACTTTC.

The V and J genes are TRBV19 and TRBJ2-1; 13 bases are a match to TRBD2. With V trimmed by 5 bases and J by 0 bases, 4 bases remained unmatched. Germline-derived CDR1 and CDR2 are LNHDA and SQIVND (reference sequence). The length of the CDR3 is 17 residues. The CDR3 nucleotides are TGTGCCAGTAGTTCCGGGACTAGCGGGATCTCCTACAATGAGCAGTTCTTC. The encoded protein is CASSSGTSGISYNEQFF.

This clone was observed a single time. The rearrangement uses TRBV5-1 and TRBJ2-3; TRBD2 aligns across 8 bases. The germline V gene encodes CDR1 SGHRS and CDR2 YFSETQ. The CDR3 runs to 16 residues. After removal of 2 bases from V and 1 base from J, the junction contained 6 bases not matched to a gene. CDR3 sequence reads: CASSFTGAGGTDTQYF. The CDR3 coding sequence is TGCGCCAGCAGCTTCACGGGAGCGGGGGGCACAGATACGCAGTATTTT.

V usage is TRBV28 and J usage is TRBJ1-3; D gene unclear. This CDR3 has 16 residues. Between the trimmed V and J ends, which lost 4 bases and 0 bases, there was a span of 13 bases. In germline, CDR1 is MDHEN, CDR2 SYDVKM. The CDR3 sequence is CASSYAGIPSGNTIYF. CDR3 bases: TGTGCCAGCAGTTATGCCGGGATCCCCTCTGGAAACACCATATATTTT.

This clone was found once. The genes are TRBV6-5 and TRBJ1-5; D might be TRBD1 (5 bases). Germline CDR1 is MNHEY and CDR2 is SVGAGI. V lost 7 bases to trimming and J lost 7 bases, with 14 bases between them. The CDR3 is 13 amino acids. The CDR3 reads CASMGGAGQPQHF. In DNA form, the CDR3 reads TGTGCCAGCATGGGCGGGGCAGGGCAGCCCCAGCATTTT.